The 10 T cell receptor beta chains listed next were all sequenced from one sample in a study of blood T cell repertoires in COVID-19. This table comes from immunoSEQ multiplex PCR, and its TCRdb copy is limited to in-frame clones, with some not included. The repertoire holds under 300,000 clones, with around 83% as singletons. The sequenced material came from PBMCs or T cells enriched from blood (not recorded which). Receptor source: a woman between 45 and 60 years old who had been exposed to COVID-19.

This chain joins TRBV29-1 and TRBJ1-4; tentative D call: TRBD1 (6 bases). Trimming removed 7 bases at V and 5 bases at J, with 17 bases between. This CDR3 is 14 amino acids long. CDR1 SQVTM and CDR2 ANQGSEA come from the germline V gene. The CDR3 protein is CSARRGGGNEKLFF. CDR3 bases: TGCAGCGCAAGGAGAGGGGGGGGAAATGAAAAACTGTTTTTT.

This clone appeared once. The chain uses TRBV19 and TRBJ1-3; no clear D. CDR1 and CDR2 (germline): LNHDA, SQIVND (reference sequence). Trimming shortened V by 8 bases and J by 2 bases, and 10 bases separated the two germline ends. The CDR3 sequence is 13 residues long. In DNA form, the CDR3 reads TGTGCCAGTTGTTCCGGGGCTGGAAACACCATATATTTT. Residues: CASCSGAGNTIYF.

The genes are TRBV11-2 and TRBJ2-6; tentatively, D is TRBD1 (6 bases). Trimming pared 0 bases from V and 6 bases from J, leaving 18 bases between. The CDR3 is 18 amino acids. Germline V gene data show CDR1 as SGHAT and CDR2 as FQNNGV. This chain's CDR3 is CASSLDPPGELLANVLTF. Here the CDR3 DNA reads TGTGCCAGCAGCTTAGATCCCCCAGGGGAACTCTTGGCCAACGTCCTGACTTTC.

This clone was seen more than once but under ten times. The CDR3 bases are TGTGCCAGCAGCCAAGATCTTGGTAGCGGGGGCGGCAATGAGCAGTTCTTC. Translated: CASSQDLGSGGGNEQFF. V usage is TRBV4-2 and J usage is TRBJ2-1, with 9 bases identical to TRBD2. CDR3 length: 17 residues. CDR1 is LGHNA and CDR2 is YNFKEQ in the germline V gene. After removal of 0 bases from V and 6 bases from J, the junction contained 9 bases not matched to a gene.

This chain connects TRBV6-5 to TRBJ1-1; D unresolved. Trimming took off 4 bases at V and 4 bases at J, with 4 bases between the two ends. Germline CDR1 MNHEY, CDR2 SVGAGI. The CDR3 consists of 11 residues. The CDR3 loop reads CASSLATEAFF. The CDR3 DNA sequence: TGTGCCAGCAGTTTGGCCACTGAAGCTTTCTTT.

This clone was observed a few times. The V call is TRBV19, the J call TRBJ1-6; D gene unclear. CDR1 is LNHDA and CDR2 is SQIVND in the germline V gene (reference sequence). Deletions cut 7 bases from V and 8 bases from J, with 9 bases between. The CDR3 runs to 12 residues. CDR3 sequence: CASNGADSPLHF. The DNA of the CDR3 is TGTGCCAGTAATGGAGCAGATTCACCCCTCCACTTT. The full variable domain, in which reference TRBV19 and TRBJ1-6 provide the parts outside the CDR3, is DGGITQSPKYLFRKEGQNVTLSCEQNLNHDAMYWYRQDPGQGLRLIYYSQIVNDFQKGDIAEGYSVSREKKESFPLTVTSAQKNPTAFYLCASNGADSPLHFGNGTRLTVT.

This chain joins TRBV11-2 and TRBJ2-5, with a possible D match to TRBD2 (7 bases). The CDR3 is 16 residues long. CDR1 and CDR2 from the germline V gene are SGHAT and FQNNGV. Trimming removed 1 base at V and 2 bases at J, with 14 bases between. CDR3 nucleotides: TGTGCCAGCAGCTTAGTGGGAGGGGGACCTCAAGAGACCCAGTACTTC. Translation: CASSLVGGGPQETQYF.

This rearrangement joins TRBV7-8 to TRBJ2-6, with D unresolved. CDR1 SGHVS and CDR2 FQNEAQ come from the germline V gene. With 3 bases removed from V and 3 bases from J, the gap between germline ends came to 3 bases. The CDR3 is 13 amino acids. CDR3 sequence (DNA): TGTGCCAGCAGCTTGCGTGGGGCCAACGTCCTGACTTTC. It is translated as CASSLRGANVLTF. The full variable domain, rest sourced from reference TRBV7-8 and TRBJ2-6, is GAGVSQSPRYKVAKRGQDVALRCDPISGHVSLFWYQQALGQGPEFLTYFQNEAQLDKSGLPSDRFFAERPEGSVSTLKIQRTQQEDSAVYLCASSLRGANVLTFGAGSRLTVL.

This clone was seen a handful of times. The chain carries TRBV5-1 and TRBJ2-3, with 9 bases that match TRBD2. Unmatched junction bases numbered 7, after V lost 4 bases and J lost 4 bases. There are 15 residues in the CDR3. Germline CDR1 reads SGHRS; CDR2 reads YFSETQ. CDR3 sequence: CASSRSGGLADTQYF. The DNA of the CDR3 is TGCGCCAGCAGCAGAAGCGGGGGGCTGGCAGATACGCAGTATTTT.

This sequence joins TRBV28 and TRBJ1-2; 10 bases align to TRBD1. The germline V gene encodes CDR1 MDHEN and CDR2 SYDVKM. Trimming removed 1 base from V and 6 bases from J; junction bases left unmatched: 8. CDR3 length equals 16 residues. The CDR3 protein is CASSLSDRGRADGYTF. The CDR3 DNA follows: TGTGCCAGCAGTTTATCCGACAGGGGGCGGGCAGATGGCTACACCTTC.